This T cell receptor beta chain was obtained from a study of cytomegalovirus exposure and HLA in healthy donors. Primers for the PCR totalled 60 Vbeta and 13 Jbeta. The method was immunoSEQ multiplex PCR; TCRdb's version includes in-frame clones alone and lacks a portion of them. In the table there are about 86,000 clones, just over 70% of which are singletons. Germline assignment: CDR1 SQVTM and CDR2 ANQGSEA. This CDR3 is 17 amino acids long. V gave up 7 bases and J gave up 0 bases; unmatched junction bases: 12. This receptor was taken from a man in his 60s in good health and CMV-seronegative. The sequencing input was PBMCs. This chain uses TRBV29-1 with TRBJ2-3; TRBD2 aligns across 11 bases. DNA for the CDR3: TGCAGCGGGATTTTAGCGGGAGGGGGCACTAGCACAGATACGCAGTATTTT. It specifies CSGILAGGGTSTDTQYF.